Presented here are 30 T cell receptor beta chains from one specimen sequenced in a study of beta chain features in type 1 diabetes. No antigen has been identified for these receptors. As every portion of the isolated RNA was reverse transcribed, the sequencing read expressed TCRB transcripts. Repertoires were generated with immunoSEQ multiplex PCR, while TCRdb's copy carries only in-frame clones and drops some. The sample lists roughly 730,000 clones, under 15% occurring once. General study results and limits: There was a moderate but significant shortening of TCRB CDR3s in all four CD4+ subsets of Type 1 diabetes patients.

The sample taken for sequencing was naive CD4+ T cells from blood. These receptors were obtained from a man younger than 35 with type 1 diabetes.

This clone was seen more than once but under ten times. The chain links TRBV5-8 to TRBJ1-5; D is possibly TRBD1 (5 bases). Per the germline V gene, CDR1 is SGHTS and CDR2 is YDEGEE. The CDR3 sequence is 16 residues long. The V gene lost 0 bases and the J gene lost 2 bases, with 12 bases spanning the gap. The CDR3 DNA sequence: TGTGCCAGCAGCTTGGATTTGGGGGGAGGCAATCAGCCCCAGCATTTT. Its protein product is CASSLDLGGGNQPQHF.

The chain carries TRBV5-4 and TRBJ2-5; 9 bases align to TRBD1. The CDR3 consists of 14 residues. Germline V gene lookup returns CDR1 SGHNT and CDR2 YYREEE (reference sequence). J was trimmed by 2 bases and V by 9 bases; bases with no gene match: 8. This CDR3 reads CAIKGQGGQETQYF. For the CDR3, the DNA is TGTGCCATTAAGGGACAGGGAGGGCAAGAGACCCAGTACTTC.

This clone was seen a few times. J is TRBJ2-5 and V is TRBV27, with D hard to call. This CDR3 spans 12 amino acids. V lost 3 bases and J 1 base, leaving 3 bases between the germline ends. Germline assignment: CDR1 MNHEY and CDR2 SMNVEV (reference sequence). CDR3 sequence reads: CASSFPQETQYF. CDR3 in DNA: TGTGCCAGCAGTTTCCCCCAAGAGACCCAGTACTTC.

The chain carries TRBV2 and TRBJ2-6; no definite D call. Trimming cost V 7 bases and J 0 bases, with 10 bases left between them. This CDR3 is 15 amino acids long. Per the germline V gene, CDR1 is SNHLY and CDR2 is FYNNEI. In nucleotides, the CDR3 is TGTGCCAGCAACCCCAGGCACTCTGGGGCCAACGTCCTGACTTTC. Protein: CASNPRHSGANVLTF.

This clone has a handful of counts. The genes are TRBV29-1 and TRBJ2-5; D unresolved. This CDR3 is built from 12 residues. V lost 4 bases and J 5 bases, leaving 11 bases between the germline ends. Germline-derived CDR1 and CDR2 are SQVTM and ANQGSEA. This chain's CDR3 is CSVAGMRETQYF. The CDR3 nucleotides are TGCAGCGTTGCTGGCATGAGGGAGACCCAGTACTTC.

This clone showed up just a few times. The genes are TRBV29-1 and TRBJ1-3; D unresolved. V was pared by 6 bases and J by 4 bases, with 22 bases between. Germline V gene sequence: CDR1 SQVTM, CDR2 ANQGSEA. This CDR3 is built from 16 residues. Written as DNA, the CDR3 is TGCAGCGTCGCCCTCCCGACATCTTTATCCGGAAACACCATATATTTT. Protein: CSVALPTSLSGNTIYF. Combining the CDR3 with reference TRBV29-1 and TRBJ1-3 gives the whole variable domain SAVISQKPSRDICQRGTSLTIQCQVDSQVTMMFWYRQQPGQSLTLIATANQGSEATYESGFVIDKFPISRPNLTFSTLTVSNMSPEDSSIYLCSVALPTSLSGNTIYFGEGSWLTVV.

This clone was counted between two and nine times. The chain recombines TRBV2 with TRBJ1-5; D uncertain. The germline V gene encodes CDR1 SNHLY and CDR2 FYNNEI. V was pared by 2 bases and J by 5 bases, with 1 base between. CDR3 size: 11 residues. CDR3 sequence reads: CASSEHQPQHF. CDR3 sequence (DNA): TGTGCCAGCAGTGAACATCAGCCCCAGCATTTT.

This clone was detected only a few times. V gene TRBV4-1 combines with J gene TRBJ2-3; possibly TRBD1 or TRBD2 for D (5 bases each). V lost 0 bases and J 2 bases, leaving 12 bases between the germline ends. Germline V gene lookup returns CDR1 MGHRA and CDR2 YSYEKL. The CDR3 contains 16 residues. This CDR3 reads CASSQDLYGATDTQYF. In nucleotides, the CDR3 is TGCGCCAGCAGCCAAGATCTTTACGGGGCCACAGATACGCAGTATTTT.

Turning to this clone: Other DNA sequences in the sample encode the same CDR3. The V and J genes are TRBV5-1 and TRBJ1-4, with TRBD1 matching over 7 bases. The CDR3 is made up of 14 amino acids. Trimming removed 3 bases from V and 2 bases from J; junction bases left unmatched: 1. Germline lookup yields CDR1 SGHRS and CDR2 YFSETQ. The CDR3 sequence: CASSSGQTNEKLFF. CDR3 nucleotide sequence: TGCGCCAGCAGCTCGGGACAGACTAATGAAAAACTGTTTTTT.

This clone came up a few times. V usage is TRBV7-2 and J usage is TRBJ2-7, with 8 bases lining up with TRBD1. CDR1 is SGHTA and CDR2 is FQGNSA in the germline V gene. The CDR3 runs 13 residues. Unmatched junction bases numbered 7, after V lost 5 bases and J lost 7 bases. The chain's CDR3 is CASSRQGFREQYF. For the CDR3, the DNA is TGTGCCAGCAGCCGACAGGGGTTTAGGGAGCAGTACTTC.

The sample holds a few counts of this clone. The genes are TRBV6-6 and TRBJ1-4, with 9 bases fitting TRBD1. The V gene end was trimmed by 5 bases and the J gene end by 8 bases; junction bases not matched to a gene: 6. This CDR3 is built from 14 residues. From germline, CDR1 is MNHNY and CDR2 SVGAGI (reference sequence). CDR3: CASSPGQGREKLFF. DNA of the CDR3: TGTGCCAGCAGTCCGGGACAGGGAAGGGAAAAACTGTTTTTT.

The sample holds a few counts of this clone. The chain combines TRBV4-2 with TRBJ2-3; a weak D match, TRBD2 (5 bases). Trimming cost V 1 base and J 0 bases, with 5 bases left between them. Germline CDR1 reads LGHNA; CDR2 reads YNFKEQ. CDR3 length equals 14 residues. The CDR3, as DNA: TGTGCCAGCAGCCAAGCGGGGAGCACAGATACGCAGTATTTT. This codes for CASSQAGSTDTQYF.

Turning to this clone: The sample holds other DNA sequences that translate to the same CDR3. The V and J genes are TRBV5-1 and TRBJ2-5; D uncertain. Germline values: CDR1 SGHRS, CDR2 YFSETQ. V was trimmed by 1 base and J by 3 bases, leaving 4 bases between them. The length of the CDR3 is 12 residues. In nucleotides, the CDR3 is TGCGCCAGCAGCTTGAATGAAGAGACCCAGTACTTC. The encoded protein is CASSLNEETQYF. The variable domain in full, completed from reference TRBV5-1 and TRBJ2-5, reads KAGVTQTPRYLIKTRGQQVTLSCSPISGHRSVSWYQQTPGQGLQFLFEYFSETQRNKGNFPGRFSGRQFSNSRSEMNVSTLELGDSALYLCASSLNEETQYFGPGTRLLVL.

V and J are TRBV7-2 and TRBJ2-1; TRBD2 agrees at 8 bases. This CDR3 has 17 amino acids. The V and J ends lost 1 base and 4 bases, in that order; junction bases with no gene match: 9. The V gene's germline CDR1 is SGHTA and CDR2 FQGNSA. The CDR3 DNA is TGTGCCAGCAGCTTAGGGCGCGCGGGGGGCCAGTACAATGAGCAGTTCTTC. Translated: CASSLGRAGGQYNEQFF.

This clone was recorded a few times. This chain joins TRBV7-9 and TRBJ1-6; perhaps TRBD1 as D (6 bases). CDR3 length: 15 amino acids. V was pared by 1 base and J by 8 bases, with 12 bases between. Germline V gene data show CDR1 as SEHNR and CDR2 as FQNEAQ (reference sequence). The CDR3 spells CASSLEGVGDSPLHF. The CDR3 DNA reads TGTGCCAGCAGCTTAGAGGGGGTAGGAGATTCACCCCTCCACTTT.

The genes are TRBV27 and TRBJ1-6, with 7 positions matching TRBD1. In germline, CDR1 is MNHEY, CDR2 SMNVEV (reference sequence). Trimming cost V 7 bases and J 7 bases; bases outside gene matches: 7. The CDR3 totals 14 residues. The CDR3 loop reads CASTPTGTNSPLHF. CDR3 sequence (DNA): TGTGCCAGCACTCCGACAGGGACCAATTCACCCCTCCACTTT.

This clone showed up just a few times. The V call is TRBV20-1, the J call TRBJ1-2; TRBD1 is a possible D gene (5 bases). The CDR3 length is 11 residues. V dropped 5 bases and J dropped 4 bases, with 8 bases sitting between them. Germline V gene sequence: CDR1 DFQATT, CDR2 SNEGSKA (reference sequence). This chain's CDR3 is CSALDSYGYTF. In nucleotides, the CDR3 is TGCAGTGCTCTAGACAGCTATGGCTACACCTTC.

This clone was found a few times. The chain combines TRBV30 with TRBJ1-2, with TRBD1 as a possible D gene (6 bases). Germline V gene lookup returns CDR1 GTSNPN and CDR2 SVGIG (reference sequence). Trimming took 5 bases from V and 5 from J, leaving 18 bases between them. The CDR3 totals 14 residues. CDR3 in DNA: TGTGCCTGGGCCCCTCCTCCGGGACAATATGGCTACACCTTC. Protein sequence: CAWAPPPGQYGYTF. The full variable domain, rest sourced from reference TRBV30 and TRBJ1-2, is SQTIHQWPATLVQPVGSPLSLECTVEGTSNPNLYWYRQAAGRGLQLLFYSVGIGQISSEVPQNLSASRPQDRQFILSSKKLLLSDSGFYLCAWAPPPGQYGYTFGSGTRLTVV.

This clone was picked up a small number of times. The chain has TRBV29-1 and TRBJ1-1; D is uncertain. The length of the CDR3 is 13 residues. Germline V CDR1 and CDR2: SQVTM, ANQGSEA. The V gene lost 4 bases and the J gene lost 4 bases, with 13 bases spanning the gap. CDR3 protein: CSVAFSSGTEAFF. Here the CDR3 DNA reads TGCAGCGTTGCCTTTAGTTCTGGCACTGAAGCTTTCTTT.

The chain couples TRBV30 to TRBJ2-5, with no clear D. Germline loops: CDR1 GTSNPN, CDR2 SVGIG (reference sequence). V lost 3 bases to trimming and J lost 4 bases, with 9 bases between them. This CDR3 is built from 12 residues. The CDR3 sequence is CAWRRAGETQYF. In DNA, the CDR3 is TGTGCCTGGAGGAGAGCCGGAGAGACCCAGTACTTC.

The chain carries TRBV5-1 and TRBJ1-3; no definite D call. V dropped 4 bases and J dropped 0 bases, with 8 bases sitting between them. This CDR3 is built from 14 residues. Germline V gene sequence: CDR1 SGHRS, CDR2 YFSETQ. The CDR3 sequence: CASSIDGSGNTIYF. CDR3 nucleotide sequence: TGCGCCAGCAGCATAGACGGCTCTGGAAACACCATATATTTT.

This clone has just a few counts. The chain recombines TRBV6-5 with TRBJ2-1, with 8 nucleotides matching TRBD2. CDR1 MNHEY and CDR2 SVGAGI come from the germline V gene. Trimming cost V 5 bases and J 4 bases; bases outside gene matches: 1. CDR3 length: 13 residues. The CDR3 DNA reads as TGTGCCAGCAGTCGGGGGGGATACAATGAGCAGTTCTTC. Translated, it gives CASSRGGYNEQFF.

The V gene is TRBV19, the J gene TRBJ2-7; D is perhaps TRBD2 (6 bases). Trimming removed 7 bases at V and 5 bases at J, with 21 bases between. Per the germline V gene, CDR1 is LNHDA and CDR2 is SQIVND (reference sequence). The CDR3 contains 15 residues. The CDR3 bases are TGTGCCAGTAACTCCATCGGGGGTTCAATCGACGAGCAGTACTTC. It is translated as CASNSIGGSIDEQYF.

The rearrangement joins TRBV4-1 to TRBJ1-5; 7 bases line up with TRBD1. V dropped 0 bases and J dropped 4; count of bases not matched to a gene: 6. The CDR3 totals 16 residues. The germline gives CDR1 MGHRA, CDR2 YSYEKL. CDR3 region: CASSQDLGQLNQPQHF. CDR3 nucleotides: TGCGCCAGCAGCCAAGATTTGGGACAGTTGAATCAGCCCCAGCATTTT.

This clone turned up a few times. The J gene is TRBJ1-6, the V gene TRBV5-4, with 8 nucleotides matching TRBD1. Germline values: CDR1 SGHNT, CDR2 YYREEE (reference sequence). Trimming cost V 4 bases and J 7 bases; bases outside gene matches: 4. The CDR3 is 14 residues long. The CDR3 DNA is TGTGCCAGCAGCGTCGACAGGGGCAATTCACCCCTCCACTTT. Its protein product is CASSVDRGNSPLHF.

In this sample, this clone turned up a few times. The genes are TRBV6-5 and TRBJ2-1; D may be TRBD2 (5 bases). This CDR3 spans 15 amino acids. The germline V gene has CDR1 MNHEY and CDR2 SVGAGI. Trimming shortened V by 2 bases and J by 8 bases, and 16 bases separated the two germline ends. CDR3 residues: CASSYGAGNWDEQFF. The CDR3 DNA follows: TGTGCCAGCAGTTACGGAGCCGGGAACTGGGATGAGCAGTTCTTC.

This clone was seen a few times. The rearrangement links TRBV6-1 to TRBJ2-5; 7 bases line up with TRBD1. The germline gives CDR1 MNHNS, CDR2 SASEGT. CDR3 size: 15 residues. Trimming took 4 bases from V and 2 from J; bases not matched to a gene: 7. The CDR3: CASSGTTGPQETQYF. CDR3 sequence (DNA): TGTGCCAGCAGTGGGACGACAGGGCCACAAGAGACCCAGTACTTC.

This clone showed up just a few times. V and J are TRBV5-4 and TRBJ2-2; no clear D gene. The germline gives CDR1 SGHNT, CDR2 YYREEE (reference sequence). The CDR3 loop spans 15 amino acids. Trimming took 2 bases from V and 1 from J, leaving 9 bases between them. CDR3 sequence reads: CASSLGQWNTGELFF. DNA of the CDR3: TGTGCCAGCAGCTTAGGGCAGTGGAACACCGGGGAGCTGTTTTTT.

This sequence joins TRBV13 and TRBJ2-3, with 8 positions matching TRBD2. The germline gives CDR1 PRHDT, CDR2 FYEKMQ (reference sequence). V lost 2 bases, J lost 4 bases, and 5 bases stayed unmatched. CDR3 length: 15 residues. The CDR3 DNA reads as TGTGCCAGCAGCTTACAAGCGGGGGTCTCAGATACGCAGTATTTT. This gives the protein CASSLQAGVSDTQYF.

The V gene is TRBV27, the J gene TRBJ1-2, with 8 positions matching TRBD1. The CDR3 totals 14 residues. Germline loops: CDR1 MNHEY, CDR2 SMNVEV (reference sequence). The trim removed 5 bases at V and 4 bases at J, leaving 6 bases unmatched. The CDR3 sequence: CASSPDRGTYGYTF. The CDR3 bases are TGTGCCAGCAGTCCAGACAGGGGAACCTATGGCTACACCTTC.